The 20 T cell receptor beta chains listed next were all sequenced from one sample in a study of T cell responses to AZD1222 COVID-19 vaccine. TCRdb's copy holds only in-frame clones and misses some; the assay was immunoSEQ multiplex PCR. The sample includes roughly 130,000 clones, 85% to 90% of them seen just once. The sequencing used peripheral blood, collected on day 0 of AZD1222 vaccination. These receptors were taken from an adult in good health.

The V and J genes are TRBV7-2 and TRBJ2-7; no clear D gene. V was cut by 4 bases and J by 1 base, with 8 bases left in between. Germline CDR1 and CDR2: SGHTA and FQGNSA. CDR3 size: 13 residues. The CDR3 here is CASSSDVSYEQYF. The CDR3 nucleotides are TGTGCCAGCAGCTCCGACGTTTCCTACGAGCAGTACTTC.

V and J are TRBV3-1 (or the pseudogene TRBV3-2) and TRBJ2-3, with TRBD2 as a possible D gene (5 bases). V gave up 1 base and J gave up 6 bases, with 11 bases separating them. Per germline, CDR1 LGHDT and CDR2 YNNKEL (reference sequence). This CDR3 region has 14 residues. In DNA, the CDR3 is TGTGCCAGCAGCCAAGGTCTGGCGGGCGATACGCAGTATTTT. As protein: CASSQGLAGDTQYF.

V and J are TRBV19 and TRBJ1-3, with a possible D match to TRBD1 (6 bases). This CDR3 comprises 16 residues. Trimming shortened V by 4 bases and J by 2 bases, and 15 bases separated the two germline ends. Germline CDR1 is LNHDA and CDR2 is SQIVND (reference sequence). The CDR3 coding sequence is TGTGCCAGTAGTAGGGACACGGCACTGGCTGGAAACACCATATATTTT. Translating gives CASSRDTALAGNTIYF. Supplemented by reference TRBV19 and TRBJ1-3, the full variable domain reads DGGITQSPKYLFRKEGQNVTLSCEQNLNHDAMYWYRQDPGQGLRLIYYSQIVNDFQKGDIAEGYSVSREKKESFPLTVTSAQKNPTAFYLCASSRDTALAGNTIYFGEGSWLTVV.

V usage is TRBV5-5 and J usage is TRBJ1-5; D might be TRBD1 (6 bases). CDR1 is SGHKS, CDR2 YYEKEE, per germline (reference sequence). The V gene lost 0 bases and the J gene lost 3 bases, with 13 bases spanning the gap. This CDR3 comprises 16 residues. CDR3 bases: TGTGCCAGCAGCTTGGGGGGCAGGGGCTCCAATCAGCCCCAGCATTTT. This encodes CASSLGGRGSNQPQHF.

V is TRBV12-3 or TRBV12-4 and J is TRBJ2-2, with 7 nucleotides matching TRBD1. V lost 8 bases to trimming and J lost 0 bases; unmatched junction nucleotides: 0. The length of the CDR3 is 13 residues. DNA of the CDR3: TGTGCCAGCGACAGGGCGAACACCGGGGAGCTGTTTTTT. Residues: CASDRANTGELFF.

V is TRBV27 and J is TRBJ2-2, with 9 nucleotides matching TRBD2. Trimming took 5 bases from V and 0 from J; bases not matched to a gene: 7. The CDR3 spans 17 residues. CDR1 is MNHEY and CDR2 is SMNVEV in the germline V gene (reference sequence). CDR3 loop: CASSAGGGRANTGELFF. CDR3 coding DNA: TGTGCCAGCAGTGCGGGGGGGGGACGAGCGAACACCGGGGAGCTGTTTTTT.

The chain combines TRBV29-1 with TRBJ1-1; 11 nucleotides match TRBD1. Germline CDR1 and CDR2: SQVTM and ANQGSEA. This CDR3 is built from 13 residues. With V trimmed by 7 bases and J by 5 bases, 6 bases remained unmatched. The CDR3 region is CSGGQGEATEAFF. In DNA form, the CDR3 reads TGCAGCGGGGGACAGGGGGAGGCAACTGAAGCTTTCTTT.

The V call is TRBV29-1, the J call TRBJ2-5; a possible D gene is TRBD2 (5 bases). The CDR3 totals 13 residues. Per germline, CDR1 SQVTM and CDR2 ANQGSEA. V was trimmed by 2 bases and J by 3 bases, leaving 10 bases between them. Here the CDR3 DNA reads TGCAGCGTTGAACGGGGTACCAAAGAGACCCAGTACTTC. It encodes CSVERGTKETQYF. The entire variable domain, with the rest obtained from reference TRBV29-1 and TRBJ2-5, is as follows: SAVISQKPSRDICQRGTSLTIQCQVDSQVTMMFWYRQQPGQSLTLIATANQGSEATYESGFVIDKFPISRPNLTFSTLTVSNMSPEDSSIYLCSVERGTKETQYFGPGTRLLVL.

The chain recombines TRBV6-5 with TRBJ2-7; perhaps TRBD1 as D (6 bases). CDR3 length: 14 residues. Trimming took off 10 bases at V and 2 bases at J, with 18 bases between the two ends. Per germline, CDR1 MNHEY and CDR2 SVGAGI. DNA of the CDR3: TGTGCCACAAGACAGGTTTTGGGGCCCTACGAGCAGTACTTC. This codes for CATRQVLGPYEQYF.

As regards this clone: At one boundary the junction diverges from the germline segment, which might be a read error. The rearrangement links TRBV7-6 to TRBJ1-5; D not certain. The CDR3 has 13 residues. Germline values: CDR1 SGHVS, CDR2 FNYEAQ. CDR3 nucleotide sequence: TGTGCCAGCAGCTTAGTTGTCCGGTCCTGTGGGTATTTT. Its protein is CASSLVVRSCGYF.

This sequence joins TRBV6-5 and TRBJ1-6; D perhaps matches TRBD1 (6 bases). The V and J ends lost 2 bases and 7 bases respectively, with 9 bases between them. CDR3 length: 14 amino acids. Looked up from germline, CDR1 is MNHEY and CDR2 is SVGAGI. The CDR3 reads CASSYGQGNSPLHF. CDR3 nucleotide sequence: TGTGCCAGCAGTTACGGCCAGGGGAATTCACCCCTCCACTTT.

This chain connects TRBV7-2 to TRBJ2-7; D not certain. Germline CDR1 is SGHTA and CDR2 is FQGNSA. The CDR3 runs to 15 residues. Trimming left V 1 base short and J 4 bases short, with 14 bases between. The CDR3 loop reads CASSLDLPGVYEQYF. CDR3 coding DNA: TGTGCCAGCAGCTTAGACCTCCCCGGCGTTTACGAGCAGTACTTC.

Here the CDR3 reads CASSRTGAQPQHF. CDR3 DNA: TGCGCCAGCAGCAGGACAGGGGCTCAGCCCCAGCATTTT. The chain combines TRBV5-1 with TRBJ1-5; 9 bases map to TRBD1. The CDR3 consists of 13 residues. CDR1 and CDR2 (germline): SGHRS, YFSETQ. The V and J ends lost 4 bases and 6 bases, in that order; junction bases with no gene match: 2.

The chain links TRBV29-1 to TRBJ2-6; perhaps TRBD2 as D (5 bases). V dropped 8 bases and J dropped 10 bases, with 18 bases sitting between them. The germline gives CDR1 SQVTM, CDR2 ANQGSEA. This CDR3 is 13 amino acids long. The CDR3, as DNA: TGCAGCACCTGGGCGTCCGAGGGTAACGTCCTGACTTTC. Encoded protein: CSTWASEGNVLTF.

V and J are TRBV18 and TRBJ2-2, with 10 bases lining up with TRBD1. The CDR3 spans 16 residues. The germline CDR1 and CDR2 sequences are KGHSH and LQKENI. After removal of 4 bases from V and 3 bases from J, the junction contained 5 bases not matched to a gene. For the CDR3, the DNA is TGTGCCAGCTCACACCGACAGGGGGCGGACACCGGGGAGCTGTTTTTT. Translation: CASSHRQGADTGELFF.

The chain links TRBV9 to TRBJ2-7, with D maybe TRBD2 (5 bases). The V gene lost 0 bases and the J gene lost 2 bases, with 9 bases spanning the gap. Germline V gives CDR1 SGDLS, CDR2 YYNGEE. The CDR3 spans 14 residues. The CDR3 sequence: CASSVDVGTYEQYF. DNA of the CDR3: TGTGCCAGCAGCGTAGACGTCGGGACCTACGAGCAGTACTTC. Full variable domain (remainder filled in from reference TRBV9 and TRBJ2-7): DSGVTQTPKHLITATGQRVTLRCSPRSGDLSVYWYQQSLDQGLQFLIQYYNGEERAKGNILERFSAQQFPDLHSELNLSSLELGDSALYFCASSVDVGTYEQYFGPGTRLTVT.

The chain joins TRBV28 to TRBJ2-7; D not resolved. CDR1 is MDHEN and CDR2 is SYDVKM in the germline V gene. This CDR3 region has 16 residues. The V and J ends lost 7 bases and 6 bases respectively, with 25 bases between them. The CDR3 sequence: CASNSRSYHESAEQYF. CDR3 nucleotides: TGTGCCAGCAACTCCAGGAGCTATCATGAATCGGCCGAGCAGTACTTC.

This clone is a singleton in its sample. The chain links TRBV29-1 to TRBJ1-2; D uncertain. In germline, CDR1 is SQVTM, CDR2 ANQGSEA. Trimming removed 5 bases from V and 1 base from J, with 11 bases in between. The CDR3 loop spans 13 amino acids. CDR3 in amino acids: CSVHQEDNYGYTF. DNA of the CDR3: TGCAGCGTTCATCAGGAAGATAACTATGGCTACACCTTC.

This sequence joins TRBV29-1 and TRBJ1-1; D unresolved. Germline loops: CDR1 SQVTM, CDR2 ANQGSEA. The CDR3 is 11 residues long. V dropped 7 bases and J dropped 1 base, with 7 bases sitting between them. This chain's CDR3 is CSGSSNTEAFF. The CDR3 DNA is TGCAGCGGATCGTCGAACACTGAAGCTTTCTTT.

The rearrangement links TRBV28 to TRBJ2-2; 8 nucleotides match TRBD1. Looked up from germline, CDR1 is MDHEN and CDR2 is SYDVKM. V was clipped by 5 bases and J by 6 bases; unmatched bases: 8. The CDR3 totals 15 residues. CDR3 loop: CASSAWTGIAGELFF. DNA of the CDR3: TGTGCCAGCAGTGCCTGGACAGGGATCGCCGGGGAGCTGTTTTTT.